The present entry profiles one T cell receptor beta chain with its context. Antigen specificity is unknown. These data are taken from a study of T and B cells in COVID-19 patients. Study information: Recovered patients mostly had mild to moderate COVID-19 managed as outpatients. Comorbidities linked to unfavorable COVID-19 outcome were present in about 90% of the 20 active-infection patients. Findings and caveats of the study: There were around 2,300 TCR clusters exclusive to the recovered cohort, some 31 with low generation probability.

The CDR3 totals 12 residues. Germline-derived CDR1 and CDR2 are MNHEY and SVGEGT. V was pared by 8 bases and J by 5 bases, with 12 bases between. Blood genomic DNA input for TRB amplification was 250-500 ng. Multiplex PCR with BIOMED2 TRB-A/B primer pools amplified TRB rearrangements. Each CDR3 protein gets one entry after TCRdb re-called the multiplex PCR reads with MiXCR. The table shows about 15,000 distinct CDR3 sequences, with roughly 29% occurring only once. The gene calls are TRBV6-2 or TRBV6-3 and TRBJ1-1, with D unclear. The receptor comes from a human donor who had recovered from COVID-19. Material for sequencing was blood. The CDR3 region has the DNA TGTGCCAGCTTCGGGTCGGCGACTGAAGCTTTCTTT. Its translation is CASFGSATEAFF.